This TCR beta chain was recovered during a study of CD4+ T cells in melanoma. A note on this clone: Its cognate antigen is unknown.

Clones were read by immunoSEQ multiplex PCR, and TCRdb kept only the in-frame ones, dropping some. The sample shows roughly 12,000 clones, about 72% of them seen only once. V was pared by 1 base and J by 4 bases, with 14 bases between. Germline lookup yields CDR1 MNHNS and CDR2 SASEGT. This CDR3 has 16 residues. Study observations and caveats: Neoantigen-specific CD4+ T cells in melanoma reportedly had diverse differentiation states.

This receptor was identified in a human donor with melanoma. This chain uses TRBV6-1 with TRBJ1-3, with D unclear. The sample comprised cells from a culture (not recorded whether cultured in vitro). CDR3 sequence (DNA): TGTGCCAGCAGTGAAGGTAAAGGGAGCTACGGAAACACCATATATTTT. It is translated as CASSEGKGSYGNTIYF.